This T cell receptor beta chain was sequenced in a study of identical twins (dated by TCRdb to the mid-2010s). The study in broad terms: The study deep-sequenced TCR alpha and beta repertoires from monozygotic twins, unrelated adults of various ages and cord blood to test whether fetal clonotypes persist. To rule out contamination, the twin experiments were replicated at different times with different library preparation protocols. Overall study outcomes, separate from this receptor: Invariant T cells such as MAIT and iNKT could partly confound zero-insertion analyses, although diverse VJ usage argued against such confounding for most clonotypes. Out-of-frame TCR alpha sequences shared between twins showed an excess of low generation-probability sequences compared with coincidental sharing between unrelated individuals. In beta out-of-frame sequences, excess twin sharing was weaker, because having fewer shared sequences lowered the signal-to-noise ratio. Abundant cord blood beta clonotypes had fewer insertions, young adult naive repertoires showed a similar but weaker trend, and memory repertoires showed no such trend. Because the same donors could not be followed over many years, the conclusions depended on cross-sectional statistical analysis. In monozygotic twins, recombination models systematically underestimated out-of-frame TCR alpha sharing, but the models matched the sharing seen between unrelated individuals.

Libraries were built with 5' RACE. Data came from an Illumina HiSeq 2000. A universal primer binding site was added through template switching, and the final cDNA carried a unique molecular identifier so that TCR cDNA molecules could be counted accurately. Specific primers in the conserved constant-segment region were used to synthesize first-strand cDNA for the TCR alpha and beta chains. To control for contamination, each cDNA library was double barcoded with a SMART-Mk sample barcode plus Illumina barcodes. TruSeq adapter sequences, together with Illumina sample barcodes, were added in two successive PCR steps. The Illumina HiSeq platform was used with custom primers to sequence TCR alpha and beta cDNA libraries. Processing in the source paper ran as follows. MiGEC was used to process raw reads and extract unique molecular identifiers, and MiXCR was used to find CDR3 positions. For each individual, recombination models were inferred using an EM algorithm with the repgenHMM and IGoR tools. The analysis of shared clonotypes was done with the tcR package in R, with sharing normalized by the product of cloneset sizes. To study raw recombination without the effects of thymic and clonal selection, out-of-frame nonproductive sequences were analyzed. TCRdb cleaned the public reads at Q25 with fastp, built clones with MiXCR and kept in-frame beta chains. A single entry per CDR3 protein holds the most common genes and DNA from its merged rows. The V and J calls come from TCRdb's annotation, not from the publication. The sample table holds about 520,000 distinct CDR3 sequences, of which 22% were seen once. The top ten constitute 0.8% to 1% of the sample.

This clonotype was observed a few times. Its antigen is not yet known. Base qualities are not recorded, but no much larger clone differs from it by a single base. Every donor was a healthy Caucasian. Three pairs of female monozygotic twins, all aged about 18 to 29 years, made up the twin cohort. Positive isolation kits from Invitrogen were used to isolate the CD4+ and CD8+ T cell populations. These data also formed part of another study, on T cells expressing NK-cell markers. The second source states: In sorted CD3+CD56+NKG2C+, CD3+CD56+NKG2C- and CD3+CD56-NKG2C+ T-cell subsets from several donors, TCR beta-chain repertoires were profiled. Seven of the eight sequenced donors were HCMV-seropositive and one was HCMV-seronegative. To restrict sorting to alphabetaTCR-expressing T cells, an anti-gammadeltaTCR antibody was added in several experiments. In several donors, the dominant CD3+CD56+NKG2C+ clonotypes were found to rank among the top 10 CD8+ clonotypes and to make up about 1.0-7.5% of CD8+ T cells. Those dominant clonotypes were again the most abundant among CD3+CD56-NKG2C+ cells in a few donors, at about 28.3-60.1%. Whether the expanded NKG2C-expressing T cell clones were specific for HCMV antigens remained unclear. All eight donors whose samples were sequenced were randomly selected healthy volunteers, three of them men and five women. HCMV-specific IgG was detected in serum with a commercial ELISA kit to determine HCMV serostatus. MIGEC handled demultiplexing of the reads and grouping by UMI, while MiTCR was used to assemble and quantify clonotypes. Only TCR cDNA sequences supported by at least two reads were kept to exclude erroneous sequences. The tcR package was used for downstream repertoire analysis, and clonotypes were matched between fractions using CDR3 nucleotide sequence together with V segment. Antigen specificity was annotated against VDJdb with VDJmatch, allowing one amino acid substitution in CDR3.

This clonotype originated in a woman under 30 in good health. The sample taken for sequencing was CD4+ T cells sorted from blood.

The nucleotides read TGTGCCAGCAGTGGCAGGTTATGGTACGGGGAGCTGTTTTTT. It codes for CASSGRLWYGELFF. The rearranged segments are TRBV25-1 and TRBJ2-2; the D gene lacks a confident call. The CDR3 numbers 14 residues from cysteine through phenylalanine. Only CDR3 DNA remains: 42 bases, in frame from the first base. V is cut by 4 bases and J by 7 bases, and the space between the germline ends is 13 bases. From a lookup of the germline V gene, CDR1 and CDR2 are MGHDK and SYGVNS.